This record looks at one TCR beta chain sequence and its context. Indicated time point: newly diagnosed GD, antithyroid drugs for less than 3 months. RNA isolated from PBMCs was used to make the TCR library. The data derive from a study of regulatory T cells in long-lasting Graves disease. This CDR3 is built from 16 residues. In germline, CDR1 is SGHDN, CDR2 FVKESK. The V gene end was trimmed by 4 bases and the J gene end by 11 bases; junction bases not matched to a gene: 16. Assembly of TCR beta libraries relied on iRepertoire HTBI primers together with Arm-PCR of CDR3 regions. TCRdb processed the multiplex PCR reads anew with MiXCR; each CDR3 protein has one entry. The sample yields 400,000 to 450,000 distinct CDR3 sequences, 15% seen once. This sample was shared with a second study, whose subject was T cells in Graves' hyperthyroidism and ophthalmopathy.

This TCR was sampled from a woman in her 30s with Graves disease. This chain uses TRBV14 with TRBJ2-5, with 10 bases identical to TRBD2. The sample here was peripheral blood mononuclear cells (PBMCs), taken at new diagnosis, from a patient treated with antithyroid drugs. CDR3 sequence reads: CASSLLAGGLGNEQYF. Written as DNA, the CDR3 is TGTGCCAGCAGCCTTTTAGCGGGAGGTTTGGGCAATGAGCAGTACTTC. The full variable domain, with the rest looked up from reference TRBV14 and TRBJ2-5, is EAGVTQFPSHSVIEKGQTVTLRCDPISGHDNLYWYRRVMGKEIKFLLHFVKESKQDESGMPNNRFLAERTGGTYSTLKVQPAELEDSGVYFCASSLLAGGLGNEQYFGPGTRLLVL.